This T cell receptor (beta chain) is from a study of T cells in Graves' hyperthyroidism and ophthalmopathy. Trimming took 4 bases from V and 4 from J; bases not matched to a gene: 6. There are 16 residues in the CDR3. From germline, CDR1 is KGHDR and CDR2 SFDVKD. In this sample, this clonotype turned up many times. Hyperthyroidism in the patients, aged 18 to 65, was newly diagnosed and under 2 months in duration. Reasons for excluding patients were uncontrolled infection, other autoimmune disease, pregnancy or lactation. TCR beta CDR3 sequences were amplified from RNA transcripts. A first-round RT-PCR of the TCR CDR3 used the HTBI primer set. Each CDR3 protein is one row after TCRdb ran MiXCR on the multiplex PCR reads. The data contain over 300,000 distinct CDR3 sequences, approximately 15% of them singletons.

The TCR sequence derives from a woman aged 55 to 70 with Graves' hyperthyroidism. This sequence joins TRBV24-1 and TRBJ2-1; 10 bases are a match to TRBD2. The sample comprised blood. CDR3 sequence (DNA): TGTGCCACCAGTGAACCCGGGACTAGCGCGTACAATGAGCAGTTCTTC. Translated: CATSEPGTSAYNEQFF.